This T cell receptor beta chain was retrieved from a study of graft-versus-host responses after intestinal transplantation. About the study: Among the recipients, all got anti-thymocyte globulin induction and then tacrolimus and steroids for 3 to 4 years. Overall study findings and caveats: Among recipient marrow samples, GvH clones were found; some appeared first in ileum or blood.

Repertoires were generated with immunoSEQ multiplex PCR, while TCRdb's copy carries only in-frame clones and drops some. The repertoire holds 45,000 to 65,000 clones, with around 92% as singletons. This CDR3 comprises 15 residues. Germline V gives CDR1 MNHEY, CDR2 SVGAGI. V gave up 0 bases and J gave up 8 bases, with 13 bases separating them. This clone has just one count. What it recognizes is unknown. The rearrangement joins TRBV6-5 to TRBJ1-4; no clear D gene. The sequenced sample was unstimulated CD4+ T cells sorted from spleen or lymph node cells, obtained before transplant. The TCR was taken from a human donor who was the organ donor for an intestinal transplant. The CDR3 spells CASSYSIDRPEKLFF. The CDR3, as DNA: TGTGCCAGCAGTTACTCGATCGACCGGCCGGAAAAACTGTTTTTT.